One T cell receptor (beta chain) is described in this entry. Libraries were prepared by immunoSEQ multiplex PCR; TCRdb keeps only in-frame clonotypes and omits some of them. This sample has about 400,000 clones, with around 90% found just once. The data stem from a study of blood T cell repertoires in COVID-19. Looking at the study overall: The cDNA or gDNA used as material had been derived from T cells, B-cell-depleted T cells, or PBMCs.

Participants came from about 23 US areas, aged roughly 18 to 89 years. The TCR was taken from a woman in her 40s with acute COVID-19. The sequenced sample was PBMCs or T cells enriched from blood (not recorded which).

CDR3 residues: CAWMGRVGNTIYF. CDR3 bases: TGTGCCTGGATGGGCAGGGTAGGAAACACCATATATTTT. The rearrangement uses TRBV30 and TRBJ1-3, with D perhaps TRBD1 (5 bases). Trimming left V 4 bases short and J 4 bases short, with 11 bases between. The CDR3 extends over 13 amino acids. Per germline, CDR1 GTSNPN and CDR2 SVGIG (reference sequence).